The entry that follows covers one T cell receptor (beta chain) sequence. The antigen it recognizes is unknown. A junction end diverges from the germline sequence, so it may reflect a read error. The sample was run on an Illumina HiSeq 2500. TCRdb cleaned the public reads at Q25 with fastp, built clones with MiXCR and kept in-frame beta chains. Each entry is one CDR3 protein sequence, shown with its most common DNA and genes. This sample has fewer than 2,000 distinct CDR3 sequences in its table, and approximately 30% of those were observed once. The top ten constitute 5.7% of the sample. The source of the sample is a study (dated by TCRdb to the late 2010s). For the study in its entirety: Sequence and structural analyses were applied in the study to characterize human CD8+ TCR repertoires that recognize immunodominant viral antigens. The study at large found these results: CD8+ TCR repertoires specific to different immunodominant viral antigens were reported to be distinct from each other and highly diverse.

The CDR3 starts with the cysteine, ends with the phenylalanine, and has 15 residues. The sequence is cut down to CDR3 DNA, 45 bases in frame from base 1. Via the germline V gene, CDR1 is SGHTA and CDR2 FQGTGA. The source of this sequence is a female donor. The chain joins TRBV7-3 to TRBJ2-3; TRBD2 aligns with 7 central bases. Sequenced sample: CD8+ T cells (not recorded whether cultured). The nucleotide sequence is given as TGTGTCAGCAGCTACGGACTAGTGGTCACAGATACGCAGTATTTT. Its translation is CVSSYGLVVTDTQYF.